This T cell receptor beta chain was obtained from a study of Ad26.COV2.S vaccination and SARS-CoV-2 variants. Study-level information: Donor had been placed in the Ad26.COV2.S arm of the COV1001 trial.

The V gene lost 4 bases and the J gene lost 6 bases, with 11 bases spanning the gap. Looked up from germline, CDR1 is SGHDT and CDR2 is YYEEEE. This CDR3 has 13 amino acids. Treatment defined: around 19 received Ad26.COV2.S at low or high dose, single or two shots; 5 received placebo; per-sample allocation not given. Specimens were obtained on day 63 following the first vaccine or placebo injection. Clones were sequenced by immunoSEQ multiplex PCR, and TCRdb holds only the in-frame ones, with some missing. The sample lists roughly 320,000 clones; 70% to 90% were seen once. The sample in question was peripheral blood, obtained in a trial of Ad26.COV2.S vaccine versus placebo. The rearrangement joins TRBV5-6 to TRBJ1-5, with D possibly matching TRBD1 (6 bases). This TCR came from a person between 18 and 59 years old who received the Ad26.COV2.S COVID-19 vaccine or a placebo. In DNA, the CDR3 is TGTGCCAGCAGCAGGGGGGGTACTCAGCCCCAGCATTTT. Translated: CASSRGGTQPQHF.